The sequence of this T cell receptor (beta chain) was determined in a study of T cell changes during pregnancy in multiple sclerosis. The data were produced by immunoSEQ multiplex PCR, yet TCRdb's version contains in-frame clones alone and is incomplete. This repertoire shows 30,000 to 40,000 clones, about 89% found once; its top ten account for 2.5% to 3.5%. J gave up 2 bases and V 6 bases, and 6 bases lay outside the gene matches. Germline V gene lookup returns CDR1 KGHSH and CDR2 LQKENI. The CDR3 has 15 amino acids. This clonotype was sampled from a female donor in good health, enrolled as a control in a pregnancy study. The chain is built from TRBV18 and TRBJ2-7; 11 nucleotides line up with TRBD2. Sequencing used CD4+ T cells from peripheral blood mononuclear cells, obtained in the third trimester of pregnancy. CDR3 protein: CASSAGLADPYEQYF. In DNA form, the CDR3 reads TGTGCCAGCTCTGCGGGACTAGCGGACCCCTACGAGCAGTACTTC.